The 27 T cell receptor beta chains reported below all come from one sample, sequenced in a study of CD8+ T cells in alopecia areata (dated by TCRdb to about 2018). The sample's treatment or condition label is to be understood as: oral pan-JAK inhibitor, 5-10 mg twice daily. The protocol used for the library was the immunoSEQ multiplex PCR assay. RNA was extracted from all samples and reverse transcribed into cDNA, which served as template for TCR sequencing. The table comes from immuneACCESS by way of TCRdb, which keeps in-frame sequences with V and J called. Part of the clones is missing from these tables; in studies checked, under half for an unresolved V gene and the rest for unknown reasons. The sample includes around 300,000 clones, with roughly 63% observed a single time. Roughly 0.93% of the sample is held by the ten biggest clonotypes. Here the sequenced sample was CD4+ T cells sorted from blood, taken at roughly week 53, from a patient treated with tofacitinib. The source is a human donor with alopecia areata.

The chain carries TRBV15 and TRBJ2-6; D ambiguous. The germline V gene encodes CDR1 LNHNV and CDR2 YYDKDF (reference sequence). The CDR3 consists of 17 residues. The V and J ends lost 0 bases and 2 bases respectively, with 11 bases between them. CDR3 in DNA: TGTGCCACCAGCAGAGATATTGACTCAACTGGGGCCAACGTCCTGACTTTC. Encoded protein: CATSRDIDSTGANVLTF.

The CDR3 nucleotides read TGTGCCAGCCTAGAGACAGTGAACACTGAAGCTTTCTTT. It yields the protein CASLETVNTEAFF. The chain carries TRBV6-1 and TRBJ1-1; the D gene is possibly TRBD1 (5 bases). Trimming took off 8 bases at V and 0 bases at J, with 10 bases between the two ends. The germline CDR1 and CDR2 sequences are MNHNS and SASEGT. The CDR3 spans 13 residues.

CDR3 nucleotides: TGTGCCAGCGGACCAAGGGATGAGCAGTTCTTC. This translates into CASGPRDEQFF. This chain links TRBV7-9 with TRBJ2-1; D unresolved. The CDR3 covers 11 residues. CDR1 SEHNR and CDR2 FQNEAQ come from the germline V gene (reference sequence). Trimming took 8 bases from V and 8 from J, leaving 10 bases between them.

This sequence joins TRBV7-2 and TRBJ2-5, with 8 bases identical to TRBD1. CDR1 SGHTA and CDR2 FQGNSA come from the germline V gene. CDR3 length: 15 residues. Trimming took 3 bases from V and 4 from J; bases not matched to a gene: 7. CDR3 sequence (DNA): TGTGCCAGCAGCTTTGACAGGGGTTGGGGAGAGACCCAGTACTTC. Residues: CASSFDRGWGETQYF.

The chain carries TRBV4-3 and TRBJ2-4, with D possibly matching TRBD1 (6 bases). Trimming took 4 bases from V and 5 from J, leaving 15 bases between them. Germline values: CDR1 LGHNA, CDR2 YSLEER. The CDR3 extends over 15 amino acids. CDR3 coding DNA: TGCGCCAGCAGCCGAGAAACAGGGTGGGAAAACATTCAGTACTTC. This sequence encodes CASSRETGWENIQYF.

The chain is built from TRBV12-2 and TRBJ1-6; whether TRBD1, the table's D call, matches the DNA was not checked. TRBV12-2 is a pseudogene locus. This CDR3 region has 14 residues. The CDR3 nucleotides are TGTGCAAGTCGCCTTACCGACGACAGCTCACCCCTCCACTTT. Protein product: CASRLTDDSSPLHF.

This chain links TRBV29-1 with TRBJ2-7; the D is unclear. Germline CDR1 SQVTM, CDR2 ANQGSEA. CDR3 size: 14 residues. The ends were cut back, 6 bases at V and 0 bases at J, with 15 bases in the middle. The CDR3 loop is CSVVIIVGSYEQYF. The CDR3 DNA is TGCAGCGTCGTAATAATTGTAGGCTCCTACGAGCAGTACTTC.

V is TRBV15 and J is TRBJ2-7; D is possibly TRBD2 (5 bases). V was shortened by 8 bases and J by 2 bases, with 13 bases between the two germline ends. The CDR3 sequence is 13 residues long. Germline assignment: CDR1 LNHNV and CDR2 YYDKDF (reference sequence). CDR3 DNA sequence: TGTGCCACCGGGAGCGGCAGGACCTACGAGCAGTACTTC. As protein: CATGSGRTYEQYF.

V and J are TRBV19 and TRBJ2-5; D is tentatively TRBD1 or TRBD2 (5 bases each). Trimming took 6 bases from V and 3 from J, leaving 5 bases between them. From germline, CDR1 is LNHDA and CDR2 SQIVND (reference sequence). This CDR3 spans 11 amino acids. CDR3 nucleotide sequence: TGTGCCAGTAGGGGGGAAGAGACCCAGTACTTC. It encodes CASRGEETQYF.

This chain connects TRBV30 to TRBJ2-4, with D perhaps matching TRBD1 (5 bases). V was clipped by 3 bases and J by 1 base, with 13 bases between them. The CDR3 spans 15 residues. Germline values: CDR1 GTSNPN, CDR2 SVGIG (reference sequence). CDR3 in amino acids: CAWRPPGIAKNIQYF. CDR3 nucleotides: TGTGCCTGGAGACCCCCAGGGATCGCCAAAAACATTCAGTACTTC. The full variable domain, with the rest looked up from reference TRBV30 and TRBJ2-4, is SQTIHQWPATLVQPVGSPLSLECTVEGTSNPNLYWYRQAAGRGLQLLFYSVGIGQISSEVPQNLSASRPQDRQFILSSKKLLLSDSGFYLCAWRPPGIAKNIQYFGAGTRLSVL.

The chain carries TRBV29-1 and TRBJ2-1; perhaps TRBD1 as D (8 bases). Trimming removed 6 bases from V and 1 base from J, with 16 bases in between. The CDR3 extends over 15 amino acids. Germline CDR1 SQVTM, CDR2 ANQGSEA. The CDR3 nucleotides read TGCAGCGTAGCGCAACAGGGGGGGTCCTACAATGAGCAGTTCTTC. Its protein is CSVAQQGGSYNEQFF.

This chain uses TRBV7-9 with TRBJ1-2; D is perhaps TRBD1 (6 bases). Looked up from germline, CDR1 is SEHNR and CDR2 is FQNEAQ (reference sequence). The CDR3 has 15 amino acids. V was clipped by 3 bases and J by 1 base, with 12 bases between them. The CDR3, as DNA: TGTGCCAGCAGCTTGGGGGACACAAGTAACTATGGCTACACCTTC. Translating it yields CASSLGDTSNYGYTF.

This clone was seen a handful of times. The chain couples TRBV7-9 to TRBJ1-2; the D gene is possibly TRBD1 (5 bases). V lost 5 bases to trimming and J lost 4 bases, with 14 bases between them. CDR3 length equals 14 residues. Looked up from germline, CDR1 is SEHNR and CDR2 is FQNEAQ (reference sequence). CDR3 nucleotides: TGTGCCAGCAGCCAGGGACTGGCCGGCTATGGCTACACCTTC. This translates into CASSQGLAGYGYTF.

In DNA, the CDR3 is TGTGCCAGTAGTCCGGCTCTTACAAACTATGGCTACACCTTC. Translated: CASSPALTNYGYTF. The chain links TRBV19 to TRBJ1-2; D is uncertain. There are 14 residues in the CDR3. Germline V CDR1 and CDR2: LNHDA, SQIVND (reference sequence). With 5 bases removed from V and 2 bases from J, the gap between germline ends came to 12 bases.

CDR3 in amino acids: CASSAGTSVAKNIQYF. The CDR3 nucleotides are TGTGCCAGCAGCGCCGGGACTAGCGTGGCCAAAAACATTCAGTACTTC. The J gene is TRBJ2-4, the V gene TRBV9, with 10 bases that match TRBD2. Germline V CDR1 and CDR2: SGDLS, YYNGEE. This CDR3 is 16 amino acids long. V was clipped by 3 bases and J by 1 base; unmatched bases: 4.

V usage is TRBV9 and J usage is TRBJ2-1; D is undetermined. Germline assignment: CDR1 SGDLS and CDR2 YYNGEE. V was cut by 0 bases and J by 0 bases, with 7 bases left in between. This CDR3 has 15 amino acids. The CDR3 DNA reads as TGTGCCAGCAGCGTAGTCGTAGGCTCCTACAATGAGCAGTTCTTC. Translating it yields CASSVVVGSYNEQFF.

This clone was detected a few times. This chain uses TRBV6-5 with TRBJ2-7, with 10 bases matching TRBD1. Germline V lookup: CDR1 MNHEY, CDR2 SVGAGI. The V segment lost 6 bases and the J segment 5 bases; nucleotides outside the gene matches: 7. This CDR3 has 14 residues. The CDR3 sequence: CASRDWGQGHEQYF. CDR3 DNA: TGTGCCAGCAGGGACTGGGGACAGGGGCACGAGCAGTACTTC.

The chain combines TRBV4-2 with TRBJ2-1, with 11 bases matching TRBD2. Germline V gene data show CDR1 as LGHNA and CDR2 as YNFKEQ. V dropped 0 bases and J dropped 4; count of bases not matched to a gene: 2. This CDR3 spans 16 amino acids. CDR3 region: CASSQELAGAYNEQFF. The CDR3 DNA reads TGTGCCAGCAGCCAAGAACTAGCGGGGGCGTACAATGAGCAGTTCTTC.

The V gene is TRBV4-1, the J gene TRBJ2-1; 10 bases align to TRBD2. The CDR3 length is 16 residues. Germline trimming cut 3 bases from V and 5 bases from J; bases unmatched to any gene: 7. CDR1 and CDR2 (germline): MGHRA, YSYEKL. CDR3 sequence reads: CASSQISGGANNEQFF. CDR3 coding DNA: TGCGCCAGCAGCCAGATAAGCGGGGGGGCAAACAATGAGCAGTTCTTC.

Written as DNA, the CDR3 is TGTGCCAGCAGTGTGGCCACAGGTCCTTATGGCTACACCTTC. It yields the protein CASSVATGPYGYTF. V usage is TRBV25-1 and J usage is TRBJ1-2, with D perhaps TRBD1 (5 bases). There are 14 residues in the CDR3. Trimming took 4 bases from V and 5 from J, leaving 14 bases between them. Per germline, CDR1 MGHDK and CDR2 SYGVNS.

The genes are TRBV5-4 and TRBJ2-2; 10 bases are a match to TRBD1. CDR3 length: 14 residues. Germline loops: CDR1 SGHNT, CDR2 YYREEE (reference sequence). The V gene end was trimmed by 4 bases and the J gene end by 4 bases; junction bases not matched to a gene: 1. The CDR3 region is CASSRDRGTGELFF. As DNA, the CDR3 is TGTGCCAGCAGCCGGGACAGGGGCACCGGGGAGCTGTTTTTT.

The genes are TRBV5-1 and TRBJ1-1; D gene unclear. Between the trimmed V and J ends, which lost 6 bases and 1 base, there was a span of 13 bases. Germline values: CDR1 SGHRS, CDR2 YFSETQ. The CDR3 extends over 14 amino acids. The CDR3 region is CASTRGGANTEAFF. CDR3 DNA: TGCGCCAGCACCCGTGGAGGAGCGAACACTGAAGCTTTCTTT.

V gene TRBV19 combines with J gene TRBJ1-2; D is undetermined. The germline V and J ends were trimmed by 7 bases and 2 bases, with 8 bases remaining between them. The CDR3 runs to 12 residues. Per the germline V gene, CDR1 is LNHDA and CDR2 is SQIVND (reference sequence). The CDR3 loop reads CASTETNYGYTF. The CDR3 region has the DNA TGTGCCAGTACAGAGACCAACTATGGCTACACCTTC.

In the case of this clone: Other DNA sequences in the sample encode the same CDR3. The V and J genes are TRBV25-1 and TRBJ1-3; D is unclear. From germline, CDR1 is MGHDK and CDR2 SYGVNS. Trimming shortened V by 2 bases and J by 0 bases, and 5 bases separated the two germline ends. CDR3 length: 14 amino acids. The CDR3 bases are TGTGCCAGCAGTGAAGAGTCCTCTGGAAACACCATATATTTT. Its protein product is CASSEESSGNTIYF.

This sequence joins TRBV7-2 and TRBJ2-3; perhaps TRBD1 as D (6 bases). With 4 bases removed from V and 2 bases from J, the gap between germline ends came to 13 bases. The CDR3 has 15 residues. Germline CDR1 and CDR2: SGHTA and FQGNSA. The CDR3 nucleotides read TGTGCCAGCAGCTCCCAGGGGTCGTACACAGATACGCAGTATTTT. This encodes CASSSQGSYTDTQYF.

The CDR3 here is CSAARGGETQYF. The CDR3 DNA reads as TGCAGCGCCGCCAGAGGAGGGGAGACCCAGTACTTC. V and J are TRBV29-1 and TRBJ2-5, with D tentatively TRBD2 (6 bases). The germline V gene encodes CDR1 SQVTM and CDR2 ANQGSEA. The CDR3 runs 12 residues. The V gene lost 7 bases and the J gene lost 5 bases, with 14 bases spanning the gap.

This clone turned up a few times. The chain recombines TRBV30 with TRBJ1-1, with a weak D call TRBD1 (5 bases). The CDR3 spans 15 residues. Per the germline V gene, CDR1 is GTSNPN and CDR2 is SVGIG (reference sequence). V lost 0 bases to trimming and J lost 7 bases, with 18 bases between them. The chain's CDR3 is CAWSVSPTARYEAFF. DNA of the CDR3: TGTGCCTGGAGTGTAAGCCCGACAGCTAGATATGAAGCTTTCTTT.